These T cell receptor beta chains were read from a single sample in a study of T cell responses to AZD1222 COVID-19 vaccine. Clones were read by immunoSEQ multiplex PCR, and TCRdb kept only the in-frame ones, dropping some. The sample holds about 130,000 clones; about nine tenths are singletons and the top ten take 3.5% to 4.5%. The source was peripheral blood, collected on day 0 of AZD1222 vaccination. The receptors shown here come from an adult in good health. The CDR3 runs from the conserved cysteine through the conserved F or W. The D gene is left open where the match is weak. Clone sizes are given selectively: once, few, many, or a class where the clone is expanded.

clone size	D gene	V gene	J gene	CDR3 DNA	CDR3 protein
NA	NA	TRBV6-4	TRBJ2-1	TGTGCCAGCAGTCAACGCGATGTGGATGAGCAGTTCTTC	CASSQRDVDEQFF
NA	NA	TRBV6-4	TRBJ2-2	TGTGCCAGCAGTGCGGGACAAGGGGGCACCGGGGAGCTGTTTTTT	CASSAGQGGTGELFF
NA	NA	TRBV19	TRBJ1-1	TGTGCCAGTAACATGGCGGCAGGATATTTGGGGGCTTTCTTT	CASNMAAGYLGAFF
NA	TRBD2	TRBV27	TRBJ2-2	TGTGCCAGCAGTTTCGCCGGACTAGCGGGGGGTTCCGGGGAGCTGTTTTTT	CASSFAGLAGGSGELFF
NA	TRBD2	TRBV6-4	TRBJ2-2	TGTGCCAGCAGTGACTCGAATAGCGGGTGGCCCACCGGGGAGCTGTTTTTT	CASSDSNSGWPTGELFF
NA	TRBD2	TRBV10-3	TRBJ2-1	TGTGCCATTCTCGTGACTAGCGGGGCCGGGGATGAGCAGTTCTTC	CAILVTSGAGDEQFF
NA	NA	TRBV12-2	TRBJ1-1	TGTGCAAGTCGCTTAGGAACCCGACAGGGAGGTACTGAAGCTTTCTTT	CASRLGTRQGGTEAFF
NA	NA	TRBV6-1	TRBJ1-3	TGTGCCAGCAGTGAAGAACACAGGGCCGGTGACACCATATATTTT	CASSEEHRAGDTIYF
NA	TRBD1	TRBV6-5	TRBJ1-2	TGTGCCAGCATCGCCGGGGACAGGTTCTATGGCTACACCTTC	CASIAGDRFYGYTF
NA	NA	TRBV28	TRBJ1-4	TGTGCCAGCAGTCCCCTTGGCCACGAAAAACTGTTTTTT	CASSPLGHEKLFF
NA	NA	TRBV6-2/TRBV6-3	TRBJ2-1	TGTGCCAGCAGTTACTCGGAGGGAAATGAGCAGTTCTTC	CASSYSEGNEQFF
NA	NA	TRBV15	TRBJ2-1	TGTGCCACCAGCAGGGGGGGGCGGAATGAGCAGTTCTTC	CATSRGGRNEQFF
NA	TRBD1	TRBV25-1	TRBJ1-4	TGTGCCAGCAGTAACCCGGAGGGGGCTAGTAGAAAACTGTTTTTT	CASSNPEGASRKLFF
once	NA	TRBV20-1	TRBJ2-7	TGCAGTGCTGAGGGCACCTACGAGCAGTACTTC	CSAEGTYEQYF
NA	NA	TRBV24-1	TRBJ1-4	TGTGCCACCAGTGGTCAGGGGTCCGAAAAACTGTTTTTT	CATSGQGSEKLFF
few	TRBD1	TRBV7-9	TRBJ1-1	TGTGCCAGCAGCCAAACAGGGGGCACTGAAGCTTTCTTT	CASSQTGGTEAFF
once	NA	TRBV24-1	TRBJ2-1	TGTGCCACCAGTGTCCAGGGTAAAAAGTTCTTC	CATSVQGKKFF
NA	TRBD1	TRBV28	TRBJ2-7	TGTGCCAGCAGCATGGGGGACAGGGTGTTTTCCGAGCAGTACTTC	CASSMGDRVFSEQYF
NA	NA	TRBV5-1	TRBJ1-4	TGCGCCAGCAGCTTGGTGGGCGGGAATGAAAAACTGTTTTTT	CASSLVGGNEKLFF
few	NA	TRBV24-1	TRBJ1-1	TGTGCCACCAGTGCTACGGACACCTATGGGTCTTTCTTT	CATSATDTYGSFF
NA	NA	TRBV7-3	TRBJ1-1	TGTGCCAGCAGTCCGGGGGGCACTGAAGCTTTCTTT	CASSPGGTEAFF
NA	TRBD1	TRBV16	TRBJ2-5	TGTGCCAGCAGCCGCATTCAACAGGGGTCCCAAGAGACCCAGTACTTC	CASSRIQQGSQETQYF
once	NA	TRBV3-1/TRBV3-2	TRBJ1-3	TGTGCCAGCAGCCCCATTCCTTCGAGCTCTGGAAACACCATATATTTT	CASSPIPSSSGNTIYF
NA	NA	TRBV7-3	TRBJ1-1	TGTGCCAGCAGCTTAAACAGCAACACTGAAGCTTTCTTT	CASSLNSNTEAFF
NA	NA	TRBV7-3	TRBJ1-1	TGTGCCAGCAGCTCATCCGGGCGCTTTAACACTGAAGCTTTCTTT	CASSSSGRFNTEAFF
NA	TRBD2	TRBV24-1	TRBJ2-3	TGTGCCACCAGTGATATAGGGACTAGCGGACGCACAGATACGCAGTATTTT	CATSDIGTSGRTDTQYF
NA	TRBD1	TRBV4-2	TRBJ1-5	TGTGCCAGCAGCCTACGACAGGGGGCGATTAGCAATCAGCCCCAGCATTTT	CASSLRQGAISNQPQHF
once	NA	TRBV7-9	TRBJ1-6	TGTGCCAGCAGCTTGCCGGGTGGATCCTATAATTCACCCCTCCACTTT	CASSLPGGSYNSPLHF
NA	TRBD1	TRBV5-4	TRBJ1-2	TGTGCCAGCAGCTTTACAGGGGGCGATGGCTACACCTTC	CASSFTGGDGYTF
NA	TRBD1	TRBV10-3	TRBJ1-2	TGTGCCATCAGTGAGTCAGGGGGCGACTATGGCTACACCTTC	CAISESGGDYGYTF
NA	TRBD1	TRBV3-1/TRBV3-2	TRBJ1-5	TGTGCCAGCAGCGGGACAGGGGGCGGTCAGCCCCAGCATTTT	CASSGTGGGQPQHF
NA	NA	TRBV20-1	TRBJ1-2	TGCAGTGCTGATCAGGGCTATGGCTACACCTTC	CSADQGYGYTF
NA	NA	TRBV7-3	TRBJ2-2	TGTGCCAGCAGCCGGAGTTCGAACACCGGGGAGCTGTTTTTT	CASSRSSNTGELFF
NA	NA	TRBV30	TRBJ2-5	TGTGCCTGGAGTGCGGGACCGGGAGTCAAGGAGACCCAGTACTTC	CAWSAGPGVKETQYF
NA	TRBD2	TRBV5-4	TRBJ2-2	TGTGCCAGCAGCCCTAGCGGGGGGAGAACCGGGGAGCTGTTTTTT	CASSPSGGRTGELFF
NA	NA	TRBV12-5	TRBJ1-3	TGTGCTAGTGCTTCGGTAGGAAACACCATATATTTT	CASASVGNTIYF
NA	NA	TRBV4-1	TRBJ1-2	TGCGCCAGCAGCCAAGTCGCAGGGGAGGGCTATGGCTACACCTTC	CASSQVAGEGYGYTF
NA	NA	TRBV11-2	TRBJ1-4	TGTGCCAGCAGCTTACAAACGGACCAACTGTTTTTT	CASSLQTDQLFF
NA	TRBD1	TRBV5-1	TRBJ1-6	TGCGCCAGCAGCTTGGCGAGACAGGGCTCCTATAATTCACCCCTCCACTTT	CASSLARQGSYNSPLHF
NA	TRBD1	TRBV4-3	TRBJ2-1	TGCGCCAGCAGCCAAGATTTGCTACAGGGGGGAAACTACAATGAGCAGTTCTTC	CASSQDLLQGGNYNEQFF
NA	NA	TRBV10-1	TRBJ2-1	TGCGCCAGCAGTGAGTCAATAGGGAAATTGGGTGAGCAGTTCTTC	CASSESIGKLGEQFF
NA	NA	TRBV7-9	TRBJ1-2	TGTGCCAGCAGCTTAGCCCAGCCGTCAGATGGCTACACCTTC	CASSLAQPSDGYTF
NA	NA	TRBV28	TRBJ1-5	TGTGCCAGCAGTTCGGGGGGGTCGGGCAATCAGCCCCAGCATTTT	CASSSGGSGNQPQHF